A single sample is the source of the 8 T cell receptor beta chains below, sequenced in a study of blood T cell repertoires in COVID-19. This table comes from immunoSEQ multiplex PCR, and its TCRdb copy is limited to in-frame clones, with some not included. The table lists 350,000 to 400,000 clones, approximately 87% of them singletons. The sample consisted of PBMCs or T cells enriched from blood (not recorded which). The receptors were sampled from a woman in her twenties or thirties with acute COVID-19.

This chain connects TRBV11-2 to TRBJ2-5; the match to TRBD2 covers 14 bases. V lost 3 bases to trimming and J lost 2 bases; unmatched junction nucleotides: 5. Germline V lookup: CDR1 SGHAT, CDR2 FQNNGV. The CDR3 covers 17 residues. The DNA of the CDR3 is TGTGCCAGCAGCTTTGGACTAGCGGGGGGCGAACAAGAGACCCAGTACTTC. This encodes CASSFGLAGGEQETQYF.

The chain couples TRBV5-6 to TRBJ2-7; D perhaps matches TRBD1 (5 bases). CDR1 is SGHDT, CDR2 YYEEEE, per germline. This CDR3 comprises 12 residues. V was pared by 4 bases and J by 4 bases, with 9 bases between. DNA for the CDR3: TGTGCCAGCAGCCGGACACCGTACGAGCAGTACTTC. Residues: CASSRTPYEQYF.

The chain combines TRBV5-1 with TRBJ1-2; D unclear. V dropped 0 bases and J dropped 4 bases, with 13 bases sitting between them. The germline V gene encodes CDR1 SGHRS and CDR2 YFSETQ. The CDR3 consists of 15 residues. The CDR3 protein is CASSLDPGATYGYTF. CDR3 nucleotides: TGCGCCAGCAGCTTGGACCCCGGTGCCACCTATGGCTACACCTTC.

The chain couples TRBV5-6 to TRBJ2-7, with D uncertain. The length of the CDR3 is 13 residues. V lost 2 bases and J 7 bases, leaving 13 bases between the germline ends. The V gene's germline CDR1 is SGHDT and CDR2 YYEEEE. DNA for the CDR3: TGTGCCAGCAGCTTCAACACGGCTAGGGAGCAGTACTTC. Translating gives CASSFNTAREQYF.

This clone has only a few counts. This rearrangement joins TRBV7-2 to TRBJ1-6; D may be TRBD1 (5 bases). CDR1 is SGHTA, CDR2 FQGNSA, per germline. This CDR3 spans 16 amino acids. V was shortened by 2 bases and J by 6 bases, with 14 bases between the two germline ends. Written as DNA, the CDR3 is TGTGCCAGCAGCTTATCCGGGGGGTCGGGTAATTCACCCCTCCACTTT. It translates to CASSLSGGSGNSPLHF.

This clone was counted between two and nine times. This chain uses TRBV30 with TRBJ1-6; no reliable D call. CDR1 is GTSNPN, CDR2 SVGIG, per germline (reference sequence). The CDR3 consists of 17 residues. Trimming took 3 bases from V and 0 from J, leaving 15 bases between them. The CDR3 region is CAWRDGLISSYNSPLHF. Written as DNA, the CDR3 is TGTGCCTGGAGGGACGGACTGATAAGCTCCTATAATTCACCCCTCCACTTT.

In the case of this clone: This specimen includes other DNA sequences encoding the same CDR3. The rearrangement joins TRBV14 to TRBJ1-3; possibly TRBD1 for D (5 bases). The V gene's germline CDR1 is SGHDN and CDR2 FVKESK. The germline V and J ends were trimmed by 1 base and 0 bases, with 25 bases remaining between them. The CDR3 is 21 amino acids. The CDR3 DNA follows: TGTGCCAGCAGCCAAGGAGGAGTATTGGGACTCGGTTTAATCTCTGGAAACACCATATATTTT. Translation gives CASSQGGVLGLGLISGNTIYF.

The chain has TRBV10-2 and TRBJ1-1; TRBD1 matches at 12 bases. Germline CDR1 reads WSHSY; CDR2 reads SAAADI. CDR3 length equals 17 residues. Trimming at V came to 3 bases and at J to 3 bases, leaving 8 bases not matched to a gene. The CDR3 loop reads CASSEGWGQGAHTEAFF. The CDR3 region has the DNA TGCGCCAGCAGTGAAGGTTGGGGACAGGGGGCCCACACTGAAGCTTTCTTT.